Below, 10 T cell receptor beta chains from the same sample are listed, as sequenced in a study of control samples from healthy donors and cancer patients (dated by TCRdb to the early 2020s). The library was made by the immunoSEQ multiplex PCR assay. The table was pulled from immuneACCESS by TCRdb, which kept in-frame rearrangements only. Such tables lose some clones; where checked, under half of the loss comes from unresolved V genes, and the rest has no known cause. The sample table shows under 450,000 clones, and approximately 92% are seen once. The ten largest clones represent around 6.8% of the sample. Sequenced: PBMCs. All receptors derive from a man aged 40-49 years with head and neck cancer.

The rearrangement links TRBV7-6 to TRBJ2-7; D is perhaps TRBD1 or TRBD2 (5 bases each). With 5 bases removed from V and 0 bases from J, the gap between germline ends came to 17 bases. The germline V gene encodes CDR1 SGHVS and CDR2 FNYEAQ. The CDR3 runs 16 residues. CDR3 in amino acids: CASSEGRLGSSYEQYF. The CDR3 DNA sequence: TGTGCCAGCAGCGAGGGGAGACTCGGAAGCTCCTACGAGCAGTACTTC.

The V and J genes are TRBV27 and TRBJ1-6; maybe TRBD1 (5 bases). Deletions cut 7 bases from V and 0 bases from J, with 16 bases between. This CDR3 comprises 17 residues. The germline V gene has CDR1 MNHEY and CDR2 SMNVEV (reference sequence). The CDR3 loop reads CASNPGRLSSYNSPLHF. CDR3 DNA: TGTGCCAGCAACCCAGGGCGCCTCAGCTCCTATAATTCACCCCTCCACTTT.

The V gene is TRBV28, the J gene TRBJ1-5; weak D call: TRBD1 (6 bases). CDR1 is MDHEN and CDR2 is SYDVKM in the germline V gene. The CDR3 is 13 amino acids. V was clipped by 6 bases and J by 6 bases, with 12 bases between them. The CDR3 sequence is CASSFTGTQPQHF. CDR3 nucleotide sequence: TGTGCCAGCAGCTTCACAGGGACTCAGCCCCAGCATTTT.

The V and J genes are TRBV25-1 and TRBJ2-5; D perhaps matches TRBD2 (7 bases). The CDR3 runs 16 residues. Germline assignment: CDR1 MGHDK and CDR2 SYGVNS. V was shortened by 3 bases and J by 2 bases, with 16 bases between the two germline ends. The CDR3 is CASSEQGRGGQETQYF. The DNA for the CDR3 is TGTGCCAGCAGTGAGCAAGGAAGGGGGGGACAAGAGACCCAGTACTTC.

The CDR3 region has the DNA TGTGCCAGCAGCTTGTGGGGGGAAGGGAACACTGAAGCTTTCTTT. Encoded protein: CASSLWGEGNTEAFF. The V gene is TRBV7-9, the J gene TRBJ1-1; a possible D gene is TRBD1 (5 bases). V was cut by 3 bases and J by 1 base, with 12 bases left in between. The CDR3 is made up of 15 amino acids. CDR1 and CDR2 (germline): SEHNR, FQNEAQ (reference sequence). The whole variable domain, filled in from reference TRBV7-9 and TRBJ1-1, reads DTGVSQNPRHKITKRGQNVTFRCDPISEHNRLYWYRQTLGQGPEFLTYFQNEAQLEKSRLLSDRFSAERPKGSFSTLEIQRTEQGDSAMYLCASSLWGEGNTEAFFGQGTRLTVV.

This chain joins TRBV11-2 and TRBJ2-7, with 11 positions matching TRBD1. V was clipped by 2 bases and J by 0 bases; unmatched bases: 3. CDR3 length: 16 amino acids. The germline V gene encodes CDR1 SGHAT and CDR2 FQNNGV. As DNA, the CDR3 is TGTGCCAGCAGCTTATCGGGGACAGGGGGCTCCTACGAGCAGTACTTC. It translates to CASSLSGTGGSYEQYF.

The chain uses TRBV19 and TRBJ2-1; 9 positions match TRBD2. The CDR3 is 15 residues long. V lost 6 bases to trimming and J lost 7 bases; unmatched junction nucleotides: 10. Germline-derived CDR1 and CDR2 are LNHDA and SQIVND (reference sequence). The CDR3 DNA reads as TGTGCCAGTAGCCTCGGGGTAGCGGGAGATAATGAGCAGTTCTTC. It translates to CASSLGVAGDNEQFF.

The genes are TRBV2 and TRBJ1-2; D unclear. The CDR3 consists of 13 residues. V was shortened by 1 base and J by 7 bases, with 10 bases between the two germline ends. The V gene's germline CDR1 is SNHLY and CDR2 FYNNEI. Written as DNA, the CDR3 is TGTGCCAGCAGTGAAGGGGTTATCGGTGGCTACACCTTC. Protein: CASSEGVIGGYTF.

This clone appeared a few times. The chain is built from TRBV28 and TRBJ2-7; TRBD2 matches at 10 bases. The CDR3 runs 14 residues. The germline CDR1 and CDR2 sequences are MDHEN and SYDVKM. Germline trimming cut 2 bases from V and 5 bases from J; bases unmatched to any gene: 3. CDR3 nucleotide sequence: TGTGCCAGCAGTTTACTAGCGGGGGCTGACGAGCAGTACTTC. Translated, it gives CASSLLAGADEQYF.

As to this clone: Other DNA variants within this sample encode the same CDR3. The chain recombines TRBV6-5 with TRBJ2-2, with D tentatively TRBD1 (8 bases). V gave up 2 bases and J gave up 5 bases, with 15 bases separating them. This CDR3 is built from 16 residues. Per germline, CDR1 MNHEY and CDR2 SVGAGI. The CDR3: CASSYLGQGGTGELFF. The CDR3 DNA follows: TGTGCCAGCAGTTACCTAGGACAGGGAGGGACCGGGGAGCTGTTTTTT.